These 9 T cell receptor beta chains share one sample of origin, sequenced in a study of T cell clones after liver transplantation. Produced via immunoSEQ multiplex PCR; TCRdb's table is partial and in-frame only. The sample shows 45,000 to 60,000 clones, around 70% of them seen only once. The material was CD4+ T cells from blood, obtained at the 22-month timepoint. Receptors were obtained from a human patient who received a liver transplant. Some T cells may be provided by the graft donor.

This clone was recorded a few times. J is TRBJ2-7 and V is TRBV28; TRBD1 matches at 7 bases. This CDR3 region has 14 residues. After removal of 3 bases from V and 11 bases from J, the junction contained 13 bases not matched to a gene. Germline V CDR1 and CDR2: MDHEN, SYDVKM. CDR3: CASSFGTDTYGEYF. The CDR3 DNA reads as TGTGCCAGCAGTTTCGGGACAGACACCTATGGGGAGTACTTC.

This clone was counted only a few times. J is TRBJ2-2 and V is TRBV11-2; TRBD2 agrees at 8 bases. V dropped 1 base and J dropped 6; count of bases not matched to a gene: 13. This CDR3 spans 18 amino acids. Germline V gene sequence: CDR1 SGHAT, CDR2 FQNNGV. For the CDR3, the DNA is TGTGCCAGCAGCTTAGGGGCCAGCGGGGGCCTCAGGGCCGGGGAGCTGTTTTTT. This sequence encodes CASSLGASGGLRAGELFF.

This clone was counted only a few times. This rearrangement joins TRBV6-1 to TRBJ1-5; 7 nucleotides align to TRBD1. Germline values: CDR1 MNHNS, CDR2 SASEGT. The CDR3 length is 13 residues. V gave up 4 bases and J gave up 7 bases; unmatched junction bases: 4. DNA for the CDR3: TGTGCCAGCAGTGTGGCACAGGGGCAGCCCCAGCATTTT. Translation: CASSVAQGQPQHF.

This clone was found a few times. The chain combines TRBV9 with TRBJ1-1; D remains unclear. This CDR3 has 13 amino acids. The V end was cut by 3 bases, the J end by 4 bases, with 10 bases between. Germline assignment: CDR1 SGDLS and CDR2 YYNGEE. The CDR3 DNA reads TGTGCCAGCAGCGATCCCTCGAGCACTGAAGCTTTCTTT. Protein sequence: CASSDPSSTEAFF.

V gene TRBV7-3 combines with J gene TRBJ2-3; 7 nucleotides match TRBD2. The germline CDR1 and CDR2 sequences are SGHTA and FQGTGA. Trimming cost V 4 bases and J 1 base; bases outside gene matches: 14. The CDR3 loop spans 18 amino acids. CDR3 sequence (DNA): TGTGCCAGCAGCTCCCCCTCGGGCGGGGAGGGCGGCACAGATACGCAGTATTTT. Its protein is CASSSPSGGEGGTDTQYF.

This sequence joins TRBV7-2 and TRBJ2-3; D is possibly TRBD2 (7 bases). Per the germline V gene, CDR1 is SGHTA and CDR2 is FQGNSA. This CDR3 is 15 amino acids long. Trimming took 2 bases from V and 0 from J, leaving 9 bases between them. The CDR3, as DNA: TGTGCCAGCAGCTTAAGGGGGGGGAGCACAGATACGCAGTATTTT. Encoded protein: CASSLRGGSTDTQYF.

This chain links TRBV6-1 with TRBJ1-5, with 8 bases aligning to TRBD1. CDR1 is MNHNS, CDR2 SASEGT, per germline. The V gene end was trimmed by 6 bases and the J gene end by 7 bases; junction bases not matched to a gene: 5. This CDR3 is 13 amino acids long. This CDR3 is CASRGQEGQPQHF. CDR3 DNA: TGTGCCAGCAGGGGACAGGAGGGGCAGCCCCAGCATTTT.

The chain carries TRBV6-1 and TRBJ1-5; D is undetermined. Germline assignment: CDR1 MNHNS and CDR2 SASEGT. V was clipped by 0 bases and J by 2 bases, with 11 bases between them. CDR3 length: 16 residues. This chain's CDR3 is CASSEALGIGNQPQHF. CDR3 nucleotide sequence: TGTGCCAGCAGTGAAGCACTAGGGATTGGCAATCAGCCCCAGCATTTT.

The chain joins TRBV2 to TRBJ2-5; D may match TRBD1 or TRBD2 (6 bases each). V gave up 5 bases and J gave up 2 bases, with 9 bases separating them. The CDR3 is made up of 13 amino acids. The germline V gene has CDR1 SNHLY and CDR2 FYNNEI. CDR3 nucleotide sequence: TGTGCCAGCAGTCGGGGGCCTCAAGAGACCCAGTACTTC. It encodes CASSRGPQETQYF.